The T cell receptor beta chain described here comes from a study of shared clonotypes between healthy human individuals (dated by TCRdb to 2018 to 2020). As for the study more broadly: A couple of women and a few men aged 18 to 49 years were included in the cohort. Blood TCR repertoires of 5 or 6 healthy adults were deeply sequenced to estimate repertoire size and the extent of clonotype sharing between individuals. To increase sequencing depth and limit assay-specific biases, TCR repertoire library preparation and sequencing were carried out by different laboratories using diverse techniques. Per donor, leukapheresis produced somewhere between about 0.85 and 10 billion PBMCs.

Using the deep immunoSEQ assay, TCR CDR3 regions were amplified from genomic DNA by multiplex PCR. Extracted genomic DNA from each cell subset was spread evenly across all wells of several immunoSEQ 96-well plates, with each plate serving as a replicate. Each replicate PCR for unsorted PBMC received approximately 300 ng genomic DNA, equal to tens of thousands of T cell genomes. Unsorted PBMC genomic DNA was sequenced across ten immunoSEQ deep assay plates. Purified libraries were quantified with a Qubit 3.0 fluorometer, sized on a Bioanalyzer 2100, and re-quantified with the KAPA Library Quantification kit. A separate single-read 150-cycle Illumina NextSeq 550 flow cell was used to sequence each immunoSEQ 96-well plate. For the original study's pipeline: Because only junctional sequences without quality scores were contained in the immunoSEQ output, filtering matching that applied to full-length reads could not be performed. Sequences were annotated with PyIR, a Python wrapper for IgBLAST v1.9, using IMGT germline references to assign V/J genes and CDR3. Any read was removed if the V/J assignment was weak (E-value above 1e-6), the CDR3 was missing, or the read contained stop codons, out-of-frame junctions, or ambiguous translated residues. A V3J clonotype was defined by an identical inferred V gene, J gene, and CDR3 amino acid sequence. Percentage overlap between repertoires was computed as shared unique clonotypes divided by the size of the smaller repertoire. Three approaches were used to assess repertoire richness: RTK rarefaction, the Chao1 estimator, and Recon v2.1 estimates of unobserved clonotypes. Imported from immuneACCESS, the table was reduced by TCRdb to in-frame sequences with V and J called. These copies leave out some clones; in studies compared against another copy, an unresolved V gene accounts for under half, and the cause of the remainder is not known. The V and J calls and clone size come from that table; D and trimming were worked out from the DNA. The sample table contains roughly 450,000 clones; only one count was recorded for about four fifths of them. The ten largest account for 10% to 15% of the sample.

The CDR3 spans 14 residues, from the cysteine through the phenylalanine. Left in the record is the CDR3 DNA by itself, 42 bases read in frame from the first base. Taken from the germline V gene, the CDR1 and CDR2 loops are WSHSY and SAAADI. The V and J ends are trimmed by 3 bases and 4 bases, leaving 12 bases between them. The donors were healthy, HIV-negative adults who had no recently reported acute infections or vaccinations. Only Caucasian adults living in Nashville, Tennessee, USA were represented among the donors. In the unsorted samples, some 94 million PBMCs were counted, and genomic DNA was extracted using the QIAamp DNA Blood Mini kit. Blood was obtained by leukapheresis, after which PBMCs were separated by Ficoll-Histopaque density gradient centrifugation and cryopreserved in liquid nitrogen vapor phase. Study-wide conclusions, independent of this receptor: Sampling was restricted to blood, and TCR repertoires in tissue are likely to differ from TCR repertoires in blood. Pairwise subsampling indicated that sequencing depth was expected to affect the degree of clonotype sharing among donors. The small number of donors limited the genetic and exposure-history diversity represented.

For this clone: The antigen it recognizes is unknown. Base qualities are not recorded, but no much larger clone differs from it by a single base.

Sequencing was performed on PBMCs. The TCR was taken from a woman aged 40 to 50 in good health. Some clones in this sample may be carry-over from other donors' samples. The chain couples TRBV10-2 to TRBJ1-2; TRBD1 is a weak D gene call, 5 bases matching. Here the CDR3 is given as CASSEQAHLYGYTF. The nucleotides read TGCGCCAGCAGTGAACAGGCACACCTCTATGGCTACACCTTC.